This is a list of T cell receptor beta chains from one sample in a study of early T cells in non-severe SARS-CoV-2 infection. Via MiXCR, TCRdb re-called the 5' RACE reads, giving one row per CDR3 protein. The sample lists over 35,000 distinct CDR3 sequences, approximately 5.9% seen once, with more than 7% in the top ten. The starting material was whole blood, obtained at baseline. The receptors stem from an adult who was a healthcare worker with PCR-confirmed SARS-CoV-2 infection or an uninfected control (not recorded which). The CDR3 runs from the conserved cysteine through the conserved F or W. The order of the fields is V gene, J gene, clone size, D gene, CDR3 protein, CDR3 DNA. D genes are given only for firm matches. Expanded clones get a size class; other rows say once, few or many, or leave the size out.

TRBV30,TRBJ1-1,NA,NA,CAWSSGGTVNTEAFF,TGTGCCTGGAGTAGCGGCGGGACGGTAAACACTGAAGCTTTCTTT
TRBV7-9,TRBJ2-7,many,TRBD1,CASSSTGEREQYF,TGTGCCAGCAGCTCGACAGGGGAGAGGGAGCAGTACTTC
TRBV5-4,TRBJ2-3,NA,NA,CASSLVSASTDTQYF,TGTGCCAGCAGCTTGGTCAGTGCTAGCACAGATACGCAGTATTTT
TRBV10-3,TRBJ2-7,many,NA,CAIGTGTYEQYF,TGTGCCATCGGAACAGGGACCTACGAGCAGTACTTC
TRBV4-3,TRBJ2-2,NA,NA,CASSQGGVSTGELFF,TGCGCCAGCAGCCAAGGAGGGGTTTCCACCGGGGAGCTGTTTTTT
TRBV11-2,TRBJ2-3,few,TRBD2,CASSPGTSWDTQYF,TGTGCCAGCAGCCCTGGGACTAGCTGGGATACGCAGTATTTT
TRBV5-1,TRBJ2-3,NA,NA,CASSLLGVGTDTQYF,TGCGCCAGCAGCTTATTGGGGGTGGGCACAGATACGCAGTATTTT
TRBV7-9,TRBJ2-3,many,NA,CASSPRTNTDTQYF,TGTGCCAGCAGCCCGCGGACCAACACAGATACGCAGTATTTT
TRBV11-2,TRBJ2-7,few,NA,CASSTTREQYF,TGTGCCAGCAGCACAACCCGTGAGCAGTACTTC
TRBV6-6,TRBJ1-5,many,NA,CASSYQLGNQPQHF,TGTGCCAGCAGTTACCAGCTCGGGAATCAGCCCCAGCATTTT
TRBV20-1,TRBJ1-1,many,NA,CSARIFGGADTEAFF,TGCAGTGCTAGAATCTTCGGGGGGGCTGACACTGAAGCTTTCTTT
TRBV29-1,TRBJ2-3,many,NA,CSVGPGPDTQYF,TGCAGCGTTGGCCCAGGGCCAGATACGCAGTATTTT
TRBV7-2,TRBJ2-5,few,NA,CASSLMLATLETQYF,TGTGCCAGCAGCTTAATGCTAGCGACATTAGAGACCCAGTACTTC
TRBV28,TRBJ2-7,few,NA,CASSLWGRYEQYF,TGTGCCAGCAGTTTATGGGGGCGCTACGAGCAGTACTTC
TRBV30,TRBJ1-3,many,NA,CAWSVPRQGNTIYF,TGTGCCTGGAGTGTACCCCGACAGGGAAACACCATATATTTT
TRBV19,TRBJ2-1,many,NA,CASSIKLYNEQFF,TGTGCCAGTAGTATTAAGCTCTACAATGAGCAGTTCTTC
TRBV29-1,TRBJ1-1,many,TRBD1,CSVEALGQGRSGTEAFF,TGCAGCGTTGAAGCACTCGGACAGGGCAGGTCGGGTACTGAAGCTTTCTTT
TRBV12-3/TRBV12-4,TRBJ2-7,few,NA,CASSFKGPEQYF,TGTGCCAGCAGTTTTAAGGGACCCGAGCAGTACTTC
TRBV10-1,TRBJ2-1,once,TRBD1,CASSESTGTGINEQFF,TGCGCCAGCAGTGAGTCAACTGGGACAGGGATCAATGAGCAGTTCTTC
TRBV6-1,TRBJ2-1,many,TRBD1,CASRRSGTGSSNEQFF,TGTGCCAGCAGGAGGTCCGGGACAGGGTCCTCCAATGAGCAGTTCTTC
TRBV12-3/TRBV12-4,TRBJ1-6,many,TRBD1,CASSTHRGRTGPPLHF,TGTGCCAGCAGTACCCACAGGGGGCGCACCGGGCCACCCCTCCACTTT
TRBV5-1,TRBJ1-2,few,NA,CASSAAGHGYTF,TGCGCCAGCAGCGCGGCGGGTCATGGCTACACCTTC
TRBV4-2,TRBJ2-7,NA,TRBD1,CASSQDEGQAYEQYF,TGTGCCAGCAGCCAGGACGAGGGACAGGCCTACGAGCAGTACTTC
TRBV28,TRBJ2-5,NA,NA,CASSLSFQETQYF,TGTGCCAGCAGTTTATCCTTTCAAGAGACCCAGTACTTC
TRBV3-1,TRBJ2-1,NA,NA,CASSRRGAYNEQFF,TGTGCCAGCAGCCGCAGGGGTGCCTACAATGAGCAGTTCTTC
TRBV7-8,TRBJ2-7,few,NA,CASSRTAGFAISYEQYF,TGTGCCAGCAGCCGAACTGCAGGGTTCGCCATCTCCTACGAGCAGTACTTC
TRBV5-1,TRBJ1-1,many,NA,CASSNTNTEAFF,TGCGCCAGCAGTAACACGAACACTGAAGCTTTCTTT
TRBV20-1,TRBJ2-1,many,TRBD2,CSARGGGNEQFF,TGCAGTGCTAGAGGCGGGGGGAATGAGCAGTTCTTC
TRBV27,TRBJ2-1,many,TRBD1,CASSFLGGTGRNEQFF,TGTGCCAGCAGTTTTCTTGGCGGGACAGGGCGCAATGAGCAGTTCTTC
TRBV7-2,TRBJ1-3,many,NA,CASSFLDPVRGNTIYF,TGTGCCAGCAGCTTCTTAGATCCGGTGCGGGGAAACACCATATATTTT
TRBV7-2,TRBJ1-1,many,NA,CASSLDGPNTEAFF,TGTGCCAGCAGCTTAGACGGTCCAAACACTGAAGCTTTCTTT
TRBV3-1,TRBJ2-3,many,TRBD2,CASSQAGGVTDTQYF,TGTGCCAGCAGCCAAGCGGGGGGGGTCACAGATACGCAGTATTTT
TRBV7-8,TRBJ1-5,many,TRBD1,CASSLAHGRDRGQTYSNQPQHF,TGTGCCAGCAGCTTAGCGCATGGCCGGGACAGGGGGCAGACGTATAGCAATCAGCCCCAGCATTTT
TRBV12-3/TRBV12-4,TRBJ2-7,many,TRBD1,CASSLPGQDYEQYF,TGTGCCAGCAGTTTACCGGGACAGGACTACGAGCAGTACTTC
TRBV20-1,TRBJ2-5,many,TRBD2,CSARVLAGAPETQYF,TGCAGTGCTAGGGTACTAGCGGGGGCCCCAGAGACCCAGTACTTC
TRBV28,TRBJ2-3,many,NA,CASSLPPTDTQYF,TGTGCCAGCAGTTTACCCCCAACAGATACGCAGTATTTT